The source of this T cell receptor (beta chain) is a study of blood T cell repertoires in COVID-19. Repertoires were generated with immunoSEQ multiplex PCR, while TCRdb's copy carries only in-frame clones and drops some. The sample shows 100,000 to 150,000 clones, 81% of them seen only once. From germline, CDR1 is LGHNT and CDR2 FRNRAP. The CDR3 totals 15 residues. V was shortened by 5 bases and J by 3 bases, with 14 bases between the two germline ends. This clone appeared once. This rearrangement joins TRBV12-5 to TRBJ2-1, with D perhaps matching TRBD2 (6 bases). This clonotype originated in a young man with COVID-19, enrolled during active disease. Sequenced input: peripheral blood. The CDR3 DNA is TGTGCTAGTGGTCCCGGGACTGGAATCTACAATGAGCAGTTCTTC. Encoded protein: CASGPGTGIYNEQFF.